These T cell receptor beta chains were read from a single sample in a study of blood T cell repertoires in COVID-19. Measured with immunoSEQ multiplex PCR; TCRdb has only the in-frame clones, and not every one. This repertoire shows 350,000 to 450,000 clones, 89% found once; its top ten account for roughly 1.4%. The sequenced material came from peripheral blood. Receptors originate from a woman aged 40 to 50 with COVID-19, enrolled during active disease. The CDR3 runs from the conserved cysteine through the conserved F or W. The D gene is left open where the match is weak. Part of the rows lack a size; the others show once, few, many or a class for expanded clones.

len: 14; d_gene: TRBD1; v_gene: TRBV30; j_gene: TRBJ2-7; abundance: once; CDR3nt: TGTGCCTGGAGTAGGGGGCAGGCCGCCTACGAGCAGTACTTC; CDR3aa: CAWSRGQAAYEQYF
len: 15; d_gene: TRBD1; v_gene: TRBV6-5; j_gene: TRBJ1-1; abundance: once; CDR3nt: TGTGCCAGCAGTAACTCCAGACAGGGGAACACTGAAGCTTTCTTT; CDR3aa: CASSNSRQGNTEAFF
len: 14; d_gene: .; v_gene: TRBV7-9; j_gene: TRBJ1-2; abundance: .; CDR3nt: TGTGCCAGCAGCTCCACGCGACTTAACTATGGCTACACCTTC; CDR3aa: CASSSTRLNYGYTF
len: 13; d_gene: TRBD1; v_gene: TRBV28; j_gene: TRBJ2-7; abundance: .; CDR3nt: TGTGCCAGCAGTTTAACGACAGGGAACGAGCAGTACTTC; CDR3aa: CASSLTTGNEQYF
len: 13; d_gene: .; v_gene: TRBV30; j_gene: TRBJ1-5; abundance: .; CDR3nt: TGTGCCTGGAGCCCGCAGGACAATCAGCCCCAGCATTTT; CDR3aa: CAWSPQDNQPQHF
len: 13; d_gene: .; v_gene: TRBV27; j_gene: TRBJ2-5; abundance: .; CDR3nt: TGTGCCAGCAGTTTGAACGGTATTGGGACCCAGTACTTC; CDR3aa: CASSLNGIGTQYF
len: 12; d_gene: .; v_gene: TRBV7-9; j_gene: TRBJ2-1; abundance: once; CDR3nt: TGTGCCAGCACCCCGCAACTGAATGAGCAGTTCTTC; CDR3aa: CASTPQLNEQFF
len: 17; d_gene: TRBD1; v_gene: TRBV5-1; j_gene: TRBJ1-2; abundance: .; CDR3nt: TGCGCCAGCAGCTTGGAGAAACACCCCGGGACAGACTATGGCTACACCTTC; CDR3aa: CASSLEKHPGTDYGYTF
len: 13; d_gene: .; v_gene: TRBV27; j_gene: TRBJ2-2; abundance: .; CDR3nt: TGTGCCAGCAGTTTATATGCCCGGGGGGAGCTGTTTTTT; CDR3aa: CASSLYARGELFF
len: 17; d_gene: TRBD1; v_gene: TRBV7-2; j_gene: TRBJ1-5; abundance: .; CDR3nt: TGTGCCAGCAGCTTAACCGGGACAGGGCTCCCTCATCAGCCCCAGCATTTT; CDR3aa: CASSLTGTGLPHQPQHF
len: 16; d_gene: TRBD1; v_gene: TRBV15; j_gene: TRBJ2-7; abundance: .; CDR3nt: TGTGCCACCAGCAGGACTACAGGGGGGCCCTCCTACGAGCAGTACTTC; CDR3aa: CATSRTTGGPSYEQYF
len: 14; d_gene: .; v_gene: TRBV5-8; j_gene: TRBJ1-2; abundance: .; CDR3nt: TGTGCCAGCAGCTTACAGGGAGCTAACTATGGCTACACCTTC; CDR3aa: CASSLQGANYGYTF
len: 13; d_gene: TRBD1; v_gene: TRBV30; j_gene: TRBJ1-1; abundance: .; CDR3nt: TGTGCCTGGGGGACAGGGGGGAGCACTGAAGCTTTCTTT; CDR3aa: CAWGTGGSTEAFF
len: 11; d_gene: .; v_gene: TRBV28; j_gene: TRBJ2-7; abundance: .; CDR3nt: TGTGCCAGCAGCCCCAACTACGAGCAGTACTTC; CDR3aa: CASSPNYEQYF
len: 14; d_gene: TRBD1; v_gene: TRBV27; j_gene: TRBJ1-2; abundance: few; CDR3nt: TGTGCCAGCAGTCGAAGGACAGGATTCTATGGCTACACCTTC; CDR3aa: CASSRRTGFYGYTF
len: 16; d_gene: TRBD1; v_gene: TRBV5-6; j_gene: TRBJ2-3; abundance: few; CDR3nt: TGTGCCAGCAGCCCCCTCGGACAGGGGGGCACAGATACGCAGTATTTT; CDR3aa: CASSPLGQGGTDTQYF
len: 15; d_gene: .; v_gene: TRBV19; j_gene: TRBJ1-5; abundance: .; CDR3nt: TGTGCCAGTAGTATACGGGGGGCTGGCAATCAGCCCCAGCATTTT; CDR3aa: CASSIRGAGNQPQHF